What follows describes a single T cell receptor (beta chain). A much larger clone lies a single base off, so this may be a read error. These data originate in a study of blood T cells in healthy people across ages. Unmatched junction bases numbered 3, after V lost 5 bases and J lost 4 bases. The CDR3 runs to 13 residues. Germline-derived CDR1 and CDR2 are MGHDK and SYGVNS. Healthy Russian Caucasian donors spanned ages about 6 to 90 years. A second PCR, run for about 6 to 12 cycles, used a sample-barcoded 5' primer plus a J-beta primer mix. TCRdb re-called the 5' RACE reads through MiXCR, storing one row per CDR3 protein. In the table there are 1.5 million or so distinct CDR3 sequences, roughly 43% of which are singletons.

The genes are TRBV25-1 and TRBJ1-2; 8 positions agree with TRBD1. The sequenced sample consisted of blood. The sequence came from a woman under 30 in good health. The CDR3 coding sequence is TGTGCCAGCAGTAACAGGGGGTCCTATGGCTACACCTTC. Translation gives CASSNRGSYGYTF.